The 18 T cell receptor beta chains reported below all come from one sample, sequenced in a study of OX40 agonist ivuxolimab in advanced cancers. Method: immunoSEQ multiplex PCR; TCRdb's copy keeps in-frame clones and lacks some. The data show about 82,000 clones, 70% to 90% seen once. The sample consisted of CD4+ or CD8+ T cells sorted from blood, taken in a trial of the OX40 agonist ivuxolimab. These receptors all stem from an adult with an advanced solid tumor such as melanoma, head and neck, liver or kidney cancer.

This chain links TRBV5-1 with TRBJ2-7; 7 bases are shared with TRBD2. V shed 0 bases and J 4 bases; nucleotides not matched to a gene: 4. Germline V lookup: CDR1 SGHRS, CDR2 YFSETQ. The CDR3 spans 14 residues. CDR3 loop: CASSLEAGVYEQYF. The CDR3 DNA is TGCGCCAGCAGCTTGGAGGCGGGGGTATACGAGCAGTACTTC.

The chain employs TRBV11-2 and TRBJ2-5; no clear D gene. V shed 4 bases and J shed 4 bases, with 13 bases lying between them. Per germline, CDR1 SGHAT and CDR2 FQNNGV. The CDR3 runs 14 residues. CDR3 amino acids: CASSYNSGSETQYF. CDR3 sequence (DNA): TGTGCCAGCAGCTACAATAGTGGTTCAGAGACCCAGTACTTC. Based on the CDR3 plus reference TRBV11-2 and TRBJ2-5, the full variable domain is EAGVAQSPRYKIIEKRQSVAFWCNPISGHATLYWYQQILGQGPKLLIQFQNNGVVDDSQLPKDRFSAERLKGVDSTLKIQPAKLEDSAVYLCASSYNSGSETQYFGPGTRLLVL.

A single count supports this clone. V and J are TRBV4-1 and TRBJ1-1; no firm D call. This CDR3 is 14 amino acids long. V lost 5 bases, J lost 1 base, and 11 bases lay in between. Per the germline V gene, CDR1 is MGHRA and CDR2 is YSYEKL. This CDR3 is CASSTWTANTEAFF. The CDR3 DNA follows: TGCGCCAGCAGCACCTGGACGGCGAACACTGAAGCTTTCTTT.

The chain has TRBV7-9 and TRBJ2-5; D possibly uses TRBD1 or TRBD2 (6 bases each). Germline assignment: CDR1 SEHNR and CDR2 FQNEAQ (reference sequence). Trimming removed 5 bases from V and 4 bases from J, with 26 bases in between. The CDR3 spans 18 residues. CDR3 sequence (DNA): TGTGCCAGCAGCCCAGGGAAGTTCGGGGGCGCGGTTGGAGAGACCCAGTACTTC. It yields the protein CASSPGKFGGAVGETQYF.

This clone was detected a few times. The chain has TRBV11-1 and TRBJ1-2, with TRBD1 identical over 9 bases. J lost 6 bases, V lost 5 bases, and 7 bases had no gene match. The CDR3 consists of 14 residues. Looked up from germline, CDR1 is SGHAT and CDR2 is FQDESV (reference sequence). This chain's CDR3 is CASSAPDRGDGYTF. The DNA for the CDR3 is TGTGCCAGCAGCGCTCCGGACAGGGGCGATGGCTACACCTTC. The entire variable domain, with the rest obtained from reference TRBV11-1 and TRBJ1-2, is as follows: EAEVAQSPRYKITEKSQAVAFWCDPISGHATLYWYRQILGQGPELLVQFQDESVVDDSQLPKDRFSAERLKGVDSTLKIQPAELGDSAMYLCASSAPDRGDGYTFGSGTRLTVV.

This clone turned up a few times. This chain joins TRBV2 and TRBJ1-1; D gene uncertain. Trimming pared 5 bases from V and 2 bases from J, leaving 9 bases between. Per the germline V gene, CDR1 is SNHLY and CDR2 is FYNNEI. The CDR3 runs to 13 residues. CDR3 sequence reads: CASSPTVNTEAFF. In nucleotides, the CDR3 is TGTGCCAGCAGTCCCACAGTTAACACTGAAGCTTTCTTT. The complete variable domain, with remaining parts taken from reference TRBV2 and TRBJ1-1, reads EPEVTQTPSHQVTQMGQEVILRCVPISNHLYFYWYRQILGQKVEFLVSFYNNEISEKSEIFDDQFSVERPDGSNFTLKIRSTKLEDSAMYFCASSPTVNTEAFFGQGTRLTVV.

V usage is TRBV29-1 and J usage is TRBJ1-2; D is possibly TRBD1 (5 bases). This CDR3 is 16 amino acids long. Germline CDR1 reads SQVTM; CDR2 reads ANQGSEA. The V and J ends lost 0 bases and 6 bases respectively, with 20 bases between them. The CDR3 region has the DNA TGCAGCGTTGAAGATCTTCAACTTTTATTGGGGGATGGCTACACCTTC. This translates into CSVEDLQLLLGDGYTF.

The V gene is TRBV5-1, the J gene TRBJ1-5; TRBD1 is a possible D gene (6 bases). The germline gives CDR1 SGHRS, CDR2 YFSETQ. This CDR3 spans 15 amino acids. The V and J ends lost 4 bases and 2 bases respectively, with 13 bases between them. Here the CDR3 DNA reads TGCGCCAGCAGCCCCCTTCCAGGGGGCAATCAGCCCCAGCATTTT. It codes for CASSPLPGGNQPQHF.

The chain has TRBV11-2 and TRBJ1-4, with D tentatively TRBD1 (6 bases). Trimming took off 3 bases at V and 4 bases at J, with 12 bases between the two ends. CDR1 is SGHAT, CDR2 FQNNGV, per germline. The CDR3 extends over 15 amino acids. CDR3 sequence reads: CASSFGGANNEKLFF. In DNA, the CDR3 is TGTGCCAGCAGCTTTGGGGGGGCGAATAATGAAAAACTGTTTTTT. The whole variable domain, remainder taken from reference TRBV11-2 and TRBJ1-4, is EAGVAQSPRYKIIEKRQSVAFWCNPISGHATLYWYQQILGQGPKLLIQFQNNGVVDDSQLPKDRFSAERLKGVDSTLKIQPAKLEDSAVYLCASSFGGANNEKLFFGSGTQLSVL.

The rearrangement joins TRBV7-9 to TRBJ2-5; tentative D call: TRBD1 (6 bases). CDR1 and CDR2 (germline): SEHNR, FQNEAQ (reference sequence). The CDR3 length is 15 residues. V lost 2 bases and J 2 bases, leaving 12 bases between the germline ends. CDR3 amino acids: CASSLRGNRQETQYF. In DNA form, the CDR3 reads TGTGCCAGCAGCTTAAGGGGGAACCGACAAGAGACCCAGTACTTC. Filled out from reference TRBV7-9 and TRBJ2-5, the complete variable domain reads DTGVSQNPRHKITKRGQNVTFRCDPISEHNRLYWYRQTLGQGPEFLTYFQNEAQLEKSRLLSDRFSAERPKGSFSTLEIQRTEQGDSAMYLCASSLRGNRQETQYFGPGTRLLVL.

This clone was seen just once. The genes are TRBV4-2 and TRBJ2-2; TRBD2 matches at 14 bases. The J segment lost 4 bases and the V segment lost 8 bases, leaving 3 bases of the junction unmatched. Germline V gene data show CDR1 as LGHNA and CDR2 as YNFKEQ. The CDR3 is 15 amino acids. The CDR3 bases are TGTGCCAGCGGAGGACTAGCGGGGGGCACCGGGGAGCTGTTTTTT. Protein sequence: CASGGLAGGTGELFF.

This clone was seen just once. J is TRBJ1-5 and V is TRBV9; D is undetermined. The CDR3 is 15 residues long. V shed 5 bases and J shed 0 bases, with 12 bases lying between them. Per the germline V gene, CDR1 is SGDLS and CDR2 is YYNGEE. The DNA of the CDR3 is TGTGCCAGCAGTCGAACCGCGAATAGCAATCAGCCCCAGCATTTT. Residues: CASSRTANSNQPQHF.

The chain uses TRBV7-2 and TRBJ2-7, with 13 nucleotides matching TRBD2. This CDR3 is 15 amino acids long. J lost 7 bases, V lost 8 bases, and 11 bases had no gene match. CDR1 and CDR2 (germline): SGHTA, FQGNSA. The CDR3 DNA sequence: TGTGCCAGCTGTTGGACTAGCGGGGGCCTCACAGAGCAGTACTTC. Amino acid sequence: CASCWTSGGLTEQYF.

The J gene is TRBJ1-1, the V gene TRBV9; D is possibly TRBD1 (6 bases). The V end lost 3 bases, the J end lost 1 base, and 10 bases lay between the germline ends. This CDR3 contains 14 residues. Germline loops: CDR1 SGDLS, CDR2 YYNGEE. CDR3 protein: CASSGTGKNTEAFF. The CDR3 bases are TGTGCCAGCAGCGGAACAGGGAAGAACACTGAAGCTTTCTTT.

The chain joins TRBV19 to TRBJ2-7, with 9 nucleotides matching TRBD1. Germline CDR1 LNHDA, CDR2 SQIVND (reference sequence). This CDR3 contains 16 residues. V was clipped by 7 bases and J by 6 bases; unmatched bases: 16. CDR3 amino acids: CASTLSTGGVLGEQYF. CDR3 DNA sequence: TGTGCCAGTACCCTCTCTACAGGGGGCGTTTTAGGCGAGCAGTACTTC.

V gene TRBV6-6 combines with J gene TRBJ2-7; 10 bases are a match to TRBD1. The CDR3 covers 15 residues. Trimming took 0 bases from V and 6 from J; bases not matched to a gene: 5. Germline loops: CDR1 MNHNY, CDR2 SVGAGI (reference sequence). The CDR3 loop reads CASSYSGTGAREQYF. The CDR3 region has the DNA TGTGCCAGCAGTTACTCGGGGACAGGGGCTCGCGAGCAGTACTTC.

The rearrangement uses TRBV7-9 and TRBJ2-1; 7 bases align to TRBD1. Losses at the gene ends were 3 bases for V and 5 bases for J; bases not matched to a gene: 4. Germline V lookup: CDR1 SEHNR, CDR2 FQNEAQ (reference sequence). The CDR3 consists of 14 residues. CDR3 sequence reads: CASSFRGQDNEQFF. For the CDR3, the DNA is TGTGCCAGCAGCTTTAGGGGGCAGGACAATGAGCAGTTCTTC.

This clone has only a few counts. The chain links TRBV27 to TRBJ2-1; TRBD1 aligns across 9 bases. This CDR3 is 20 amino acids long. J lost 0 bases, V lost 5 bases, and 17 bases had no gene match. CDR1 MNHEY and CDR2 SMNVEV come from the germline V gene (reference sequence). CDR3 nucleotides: TGTGCCAGCAGTGGAGAACCGGGACAGGGTTTCTGGAGCTCCTACAATGAGCAGTTCTTC. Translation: CASSGEPGQGFWSSYNEQFF.